Presented here are 24 T cell receptor beta chains from one specimen sequenced in a study of technical replicates of blood from a few donors. Generated by immunoSEQ multiplex PCR, the TCRdb table keeps only in-frame clones and is missing some. The table shows tens of thousands of clones, with roughly 98% occurring only once. Sequences were obtained from T cells isolated from PBMCs. Receptor source: a human donor in good health.

This chain links TRBV28 with TRBJ1-2; possibly TRBD1 for D (5 bases). Germline V gene data show CDR1 as MDHEN and CDR2 as SYDVKM. The germline V and J ends were trimmed by 3 bases and 4 bases, with 9 bases remaining between them. The CDR3 extends over 13 amino acids. CDR3 in amino acids: CASSFMGRYGYTF. In DNA, the CDR3 is TGTGCCAGCAGTTTTATGGGGCGCTATGGCTACACCTTC.

The V call is TRBV2, the J call TRBJ2-7; 8 nucleotides agree with TRBD1. Germline V gene data show CDR1 as SNHLY and CDR2 as FYNNEI. There are 14 residues in the CDR3. V lost 7 bases and J lost 4; bases outside the gene matches: 9. CDR3 sequence: CASTKDRGRYEQYF. CDR3 nucleotides: TGTGCCAGCACCAAAGACAGGGGTCGATACGAGCAGTACTTC. Supplemented by reference TRBV2 and TRBJ2-7, the full variable domain reads EPEVTQTPSHQVTQMGQEVILRCVPISNHLYFYWYRQILGQKVEFLVSFYNNEISEKSEIFDDQFSVERPDGSNFTLKIRSTKLEDSAMYFCASTKDRGRYEQYFGPGTRLTVT.

The genes are TRBV5-1 and TRBJ2-4; unclear D gene. The CDR3 consists of 14 residues. Trimming pared 0 bases from V and 8 bases from J, leaving 12 bases between. In germline, CDR1 is SGHRS, CDR2 YFSETQ. The CDR3 loop reads CASSLGYTEDIQYF. The CDR3 DNA is TGCGCCAGCAGCTTGGGTTACACCGAGGACATTCAGTACTTC.

This chain uses TRBV9 with TRBJ1-4; tentative D call: TRBD1 (6 bases). This CDR3 is 15 amino acids long. Per germline, CDR1 SGDLS and CDR2 YYNGEE. V was trimmed by 4 bases and J by 0 bases, leaving 10 bases between them. The CDR3 here is CASSKGGATNEKLFF. Written as DNA, the CDR3 is TGTGCCAGCAGCAAGGGGGGGGCAACTAATGAAAAACTGTTTTTT. The full variable domain, its missing parts supplied by reference TRBV9 and TRBJ1-4, is DSGVTQTPKHLITATGQRVTLRCSPRSGDLSVYWYQQSLDQGLQFLIQYYNGEERAKGNILERFSAQQFPDLHSELNLSSLELGDSALYFCASSKGGATNEKLFFGSGTQLSVL.

This chain uses TRBV5-1 with TRBJ1-1, with D possibly being TRBD1 (5 bases). Trimming shortened V by 1 base and J by 4 bases, and 14 bases separated the two germline ends. The CDR3 spans 15 residues. Germline assignment: CDR1 SGHRS and CDR2 YFSETQ. DNA of the CDR3: TGCGCCAGCAGCTTGCAACCCATCGGGGGCACTGAAGCTTTCTTT. Protein sequence: CASSLQPIGGTEAFF. The full variable domain, with the rest looked up from reference TRBV5-1 and TRBJ1-1, is KAGVTQTPRYLIKTRGQQVTLSCSPISGHRSVSWYQQTPGQGLQFLFEYFSETQRNKGNFPGRFSGRQFSNSRSEMNVSTLELGDSALYLCASSLQPIGGTEAFFGQGTRLTVV.

The chain uses TRBV4-1 and TRBJ1-2; 8 nucleotides agree with TRBD1. V was pared by 4 bases and J by 1 base, with 11 bases of the junction left unmatched. The V gene's germline CDR1 is MGHRA and CDR2 YSYEKL. The CDR3 runs to 17 residues. The CDR3 region has the DNA TGCGCCAGCAGCCCGGGGACAGGACCTGACGTTAACTATGGCTACACCTTC. The encoded protein is CASSPGTGPDVNYGYTF.

V is TRBV6-5 and J is TRBJ1-2, with a possible D match to TRBD1 (5 bases). The germline V gene encodes CDR1 MNHEY and CDR2 SVGAGI. V lost 2 bases and J 6 bases, leaving 13 bases between the germline ends. The CDR3 is 14 amino acids. The CDR3 reads CASSYGGRRDGYTF. For the CDR3, the DNA is TGTGCCAGCAGTTACGGTGGTCGCAGGGATGGCTACACCTTC.

The chain recombines TRBV9 with TRBJ2-5; 10 positions agree with TRBD1. There are 16 residues in the CDR3. Germline V CDR1 and CDR2: SGDLS, YYNGEE. Trimming removed 3 bases from V and 2 bases from J; junction bases left unmatched: 7. CDR3 sequence reads: CASSARQGAGQETQYF. In nucleotides, the CDR3 is TGTGCCAGCAGCGCTCGACAGGGGGCGGGTCAAGAGACCCAGTACTTC.

The V gene is TRBV6-5, the J gene TRBJ1-1; 8 nucleotides agree with TRBD1. The CDR3 consists of 14 residues. Germline V gene lookup returns CDR1 MNHEY and CDR2 SVGAGI. V gave up 8 bases and J gave up 4 bases; unmatched junction bases: 9. DNA of the CDR3: TGTGCCAGCTATCCCCAGGGGACAGGCACTGAAGCTTTCTTT. Encoded protein: CASYPQGTGTEAFF.

This clone was picked up a small number of times. The genes are TRBV28 and TRBJ1-6; 8 bases agree with TRBD1. V lost 9 bases, J lost 7 bases, and 11 bases stayed unmatched. Germline CDR1 is MDHEN and CDR2 is SYDVKM. This CDR3 has 15 residues. The CDR3 DNA follows: TGTGCCAGTCTTCAGGGGGCGATGCAGAATTCACCCCTCCACTTT. Amino acid sequence: CASLQGAMQNSPLHF.

This sequence joins TRBV5-1 and TRBJ2-1; TRBD2 matches at 10 bases. The CDR3 spans 15 residues. J was trimmed by 8 bases and V by 1 base; bases with no gene match: 6. Germline V gene lookup returns CDR1 SGHRS and CDR2 YFSETQ. This CDR3 is CASSLSGGAQDEQFF. CDR3 in DNA: TGCGCCAGCAGCTTGAGCGGGGGGGCTCAGGATGAGCAGTTCTTC.

On this clone itself: An end of the junction does not agree with germline; a read error may underlie this. This CDR3 is CATSTPMKPGELFF. CDR3 bases: TGTGCCACCTCAACGCCTATGAAACCCGGGGAGCTGTTTTTT. This sequence joins TRBV18 and TRBJ2-2; D gene uncertain. Germline V lookup: CDR1 KGHSH, CDR2 LQKENI. The CDR3 sequence is 14 residues long.

V usage is TRBV20-1 and J usage is TRBJ1-1, with D perhaps matching TRBD1 (5 bases). Germline CDR1 and CDR2: DFQATT and SNEGSKA (reference sequence). The length of the CDR3 is 11 residues. Trimming pared 5 bases from V and 11 bases from J, leaving 15 bases between. The CDR3 region is CSAAPTGLAFF. As DNA, the CDR3 is TGCAGTGCTGCGCCCACAGGCTTGGCTTTCTTT.

V and J are TRBV5-1 and TRBJ1-4; weak D call: TRBD1 (6 bases). There are 18 residues in the CDR3. Trimming pared 2 bases from V and 1 base from J, leaving 18 bases between. CDR1 and CDR2 from the germline V gene are SGHRS and YFSETQ. The CDR3 spells CASSFGRGPLRTNEKLFF. The CDR3 DNA reads TGCGCCAGCAGCTTCGGCAGGGGCCCATTACGAACTAATGAAAAACTGTTTTTT.

The V and J genes are TRBV4-1 and TRBJ2-3; the D gene is possibly TRBD2 (5 bases). Germline V gene data show CDR1 as MGHRA and CDR2 as YSYEKL. Deletions cut 9 bases from V and 4 bases from J, with 17 bases between. The CDR3 contains 14 residues. CDR3 region: CASGRAEAPDTQYF. The CDR3 DNA reads as TGCGCCAGTGGAAGGGCGGAGGCCCCAGATACGCAGTATTTT.

The chain combines TRBV13 with TRBJ2-7; 8 positions match TRBD2. The CDR3 is made up of 15 amino acids. Germline V gives CDR1 PRHDT, CDR2 FYEKMQ (reference sequence). The junction had 5 bases not matched to a gene; V was cut back by 2 bases and J by 2 bases. The CDR3 nucleotides are TGTGCCAGCAGCTTACGTAGCGGGAAAACCTACGAGCAGTACTTC. Its translation: CASSLRSGKTYEQYF.

The chain combines TRBV5-1 with TRBJ2-1; a possible D gene is TRBD1 (5 bases). Trimming stripped 0 bases from V and 8 bases from J, with 12 bases between. The length of the CDR3 is 14 residues. The germline gives CDR1 SGHRS, CDR2 YFSETQ. The CDR3 coding sequence is TGCGCCAGCAGCTTGGGGACAACACTCCATGAGCAGTTCTTC. Protein: CASSLGTTLHEQFF.

Details on this clone: One end of the junction does not line up with germline, which may come from a read error. This chain joins TRBV19 and TRBJ1-1; D might be TRBD1 (5 bases). The CDR3 extends over 15 amino acids. Germline CDR1 and CDR2: LNHDA and SQIVND (reference sequence). In nucleotides, the CDR3 is TGTGCCAGTAGTTACCTCCAGGGTGGGAACGCTGAAGCTTTCTTT. Its protein is CASSYLQGGNAEAFF.

The chain uses TRBV19 and TRBJ1-2; maybe TRBD1 (6 bases). This CDR3 is built from 15 residues. Trimming shortened V by 3 bases and J by 2 bases, and 13 bases separated the two germline ends. Germline V gene sequence: CDR1 LNHDA, CDR2 SQIVND (reference sequence). The CDR3 nucleotides read TGTGCCAGTAGTATTATCGAGCAGGGGAACTATGGCTACACCTTC. It encodes CASSIIEQGNYGYTF.

The chain uses TRBV5-1 and TRBJ2-7; a possible D gene is TRBD2 (5 bases). The length of the CDR3 is 14 residues. Germline loops: CDR1 SGHRS, CDR2 YFSETQ. Trimming shortened V by 0 bases and J by 3 bases, and 10 bases separated the two germline ends. Here the CDR3 DNA reads TGCGCCAGCAGCTTGGTCGCGGGTGGCTACGAGCAGTACTTC. Translating it yields CASSLVAGGYEQYF.

The CDR3: CASRETSSYNSPLHF. In DNA, the CDR3 is TGCGCCAGCAGGGAGACCAGCTCCTATAATTCACCCCTCCACTTT. The chain couples TRBV10-2 to TRBJ1-6, with D unclear. The V and J ends lost 6 bases and 0 bases respectively, with 9 bases between them. CDR3 size: 15 residues. From germline, CDR1 is WSHSY and CDR2 SAAADI.

The V gene is TRBV2, the J gene TRBJ2-1, with 14 bases fitting TRBD2. Germline values: CDR1 SNHLY, CDR2 FYNNEI. CDR3 length equals 19 residues. V trimming: 6 bases; J trimming: 5 bases; junction bases outside the gene matches: 15. The CDR3 loop reads CASSRKNGTSGRSHNEQFF. The DNA of the CDR3 is TGTGCCAGCAGCAGAAAGAACGGGACTAGCGGGAGATCCCACAATGAGCAGTTCTTC.

The chain couples TRBV7-9 to TRBJ1-5, with D tentatively TRBD1 (6 bases). V lost 5 bases, J lost 0 bases, and 11 bases lay in between. Germline V lookup: CDR1 SEHNR, CDR2 FQNEAQ (reference sequence). The CDR3 consists of 15 residues. The CDR3 loop is CASSLGQNSNQPQHF. The CDR3 nucleotides are TGTGCCAGCAGCCTCGGACAGAATAGCAATCAGCCCCAGCATTTT.

This chain links TRBV6-5 with TRBJ1-3; a weak D match, TRBD1 (5 bases). Germline assignment: CDR1 MNHEY and CDR2 SVGAGI. The CDR3 runs 16 residues. V lost 0 bases, J lost 0 bases, and 9 bases lay in between. CDR3 sequence (DNA): TGTGCCAGCAGTTACTCTTGGGGCTTCTCTGGAAACACCATATATTTT. Translation: CASSYSWGFSGNTIYF.